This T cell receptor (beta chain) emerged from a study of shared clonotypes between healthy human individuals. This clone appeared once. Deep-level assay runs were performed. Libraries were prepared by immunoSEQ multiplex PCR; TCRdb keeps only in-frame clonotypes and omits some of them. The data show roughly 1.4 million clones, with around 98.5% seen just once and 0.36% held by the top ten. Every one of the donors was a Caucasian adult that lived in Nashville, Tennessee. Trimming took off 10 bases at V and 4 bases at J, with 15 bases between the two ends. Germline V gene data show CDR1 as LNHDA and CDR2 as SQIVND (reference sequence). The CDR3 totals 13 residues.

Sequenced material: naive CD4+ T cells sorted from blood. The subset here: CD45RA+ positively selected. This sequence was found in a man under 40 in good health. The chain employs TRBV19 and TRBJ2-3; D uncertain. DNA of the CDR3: TGTGCCACCTCTCAAGAGTTCCCAGATACGCAGTATTTT. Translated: CATSQEFPDTQYF.